The 28 T cell receptor beta chains reported below all come from one sample, sequenced in a study of cytomegalovirus exposure and HLA in healthy donors. The PCR contained 60 Vbeta and 13 Jbeta primers. The method was immunoSEQ multiplex PCR; TCRdb's version includes in-frame clones alone and lacks a portion of them. The sample lists under 150,000 clones, 70% to 80% occurring once. The sample comprised PBMCs. The source is a female donor in good health and CMV-seropositive.

V usage is TRBV29-1 and J usage is TRBJ2-1; no firm D call. CDR3 length: 14 amino acids. V was clipped by 6 bases and J by 4 bases, with 16 bases between them. In germline, CDR1 is SQVTM, CDR2 ANQGSEA. The CDR3 is CSVNPRGWYNEQFF. In DNA, the CDR3 is TGCAGCGTCAACCCACGCGGTTGGTACAATGAGCAGTTCTTC.

This chain links TRBV5-1 with TRBJ2-5, with 7 nucleotides matching TRBD2. The CDR3 loop spans 14 amino acids. Trimming at V came to 4 bases and at J to 1 base, leaving 4 bases not matched to a gene. Germline CDR1 SGHRS, CDR2 YFSETQ. In DNA, the CDR3 is TGCGCCAGCAGCAGCGGGACCCTCCAAGAGACCCAGTACTTC. Its translation is CASSSGTLQETQYF.

The V and J genes are TRBV19 and TRBJ1-5, with 7 bases that match TRBD1. V shed 3 bases, J shed 7 bases, and the junction held 6 bases outside the gene matches. This CDR3 is built from 14 residues. In germline, CDR1 is LNHDA, CDR2 SQIVND (reference sequence). The CDR3 DNA is TGTGCCAGTAGTATCCTAGGGGGCGGGCAGCCCCAGCATTTT. Amino acids: CASSILGGGQPQHF.

V and J are TRBV5-4 and TRBJ2-5, with TRBD1 matching over 8 bases. Germline V lookup: CDR1 SGHNT, CDR2 YYREEE (reference sequence). J lost 5 bases, V lost 3 bases, and 9 bases had no gene match. This CDR3 comprises 15 residues. The CDR3 sequence is CASSSKDRVGETQYF. DNA for the CDR3: TGTGCCAGCAGCTCTAAGGACAGGGTTGGGGAGACCCAGTACTTC. The complete variable domain, with remaining parts taken from reference TRBV5-4 and TRBJ2-5, reads ETGVTQSPTHLIKTRGQQVTLRCSSQSGHNTVSWYQQALGQGPQFIFQYYREEENGRGNFPPRFSGLQFPNYSSELNVNALELDDSALYLCASSSKDRVGETQYFGPGTRLLVL.

The rearrangement links TRBV7-6 to TRBJ2-4; 7 positions agree with TRBD2. Looked up from germline, CDR1 is SGHVS and CDR2 is FNYEAQ. The V gene end was trimmed by 1 base and the J gene end by 6 bases; junction bases not matched to a gene: 6. CDR3 size: 15 residues. CDR3 sequence (DNA): TGTGCCAGCAGCTTAGATACGGGGGGAAGAAACATTCAGTACTTC. Encoded protein: CASSLDTGGRNIQYF.

This chain uses TRBV6-4 with TRBJ1-3; no definite D call. This CDR3 has 14 amino acids. Germline V CDR1 and CDR2: MRHNA, SNTAGT. Trimming took 9 bases from V and 6 from J, leaving 18 bases between them. In DNA, the CDR3 is TGTGCCAGTTCCGCAGAGGGTGTTGAAAACACCATATATTTT. It translates to CASSAEGVENTIYF.

The chain is built from TRBV30 and TRBJ1-1; D is perhaps TRBD1 (6 bases). Per germline, CDR1 GTSNPN and CDR2 SVGIG (reference sequence). The V end lost 3 bases, the J end lost 1 base, and 18 bases lay between the germline ends. The CDR3 has 16 amino acids. This CDR3 reads CAWRARGEPWNTEAFF. CDR3 in DNA: TGTGCCTGGAGGGCCAGGGGCGAACCCTGGAACACTGAAGCTTTCTTT.

The chain combines TRBV27 with TRBJ2-5; tentatively, D is TRBD1 (6 bases). Deletions cut 5 bases from V and 4 bases from J, with 17 bases between. The CDR3 runs 15 residues. Germline V gene data show CDR1 as MNHEY and CDR2 as SMNVEV (reference sequence). In nucleotides, the CDR3 is TGTGCCAGCAGTCCTAACAGGGATTACAGAGAGACCCAGTACTTC. Protein sequence: CASSPNRDYRETQYF.

This chain links TRBV27 with TRBJ2-3; TRBD1 aligns across 9 bases. The CDR3 has 16 residues. Trimming at V came to 5 bases and at J to 2 bases, leaving 8 bases not matched to a gene. The germline V gene encodes CDR1 MNHEY and CDR2 SMNVEV (reference sequence). The CDR3 nucleotides are TGTGCCAGCAGTCCCTGGGACAGGGAGGTCACAGATACGCAGTATTTT. It codes for CASSPWDREVTDTQYF.

V and J are TRBV28 and TRBJ1-2, with 7 bases aligning to TRBD1. This CDR3 spans 15 amino acids. V lost 6 bases to trimming and J lost 10 bases; unmatched junction nucleotides: 17. The germline gives CDR1 MDHEN, CDR2 SYDVKM. In nucleotides, the CDR3 is TGTGCCAGCAGCCAAACCTCGGGACAGTTTCTTTCCTACACCTTC. Residues: CASSQTSGQFLSYTF.

The CDR3 region has the DNA TGTGCCAGCAGCTTACGCAGTCATCAGCCCCAGCATTTT. As protein: CASSLRSHQPQHF. The chain couples TRBV7-9 to TRBJ1-5, with unresolved D. V lost 2 bases and J 5 bases, leaving 7 bases between the germline ends. CDR1 SEHNR and CDR2 FQNEAQ come from the germline V gene (reference sequence). This CDR3 is 13 amino acids long.

The chain joins TRBV7-9 to TRBJ2-1; 10 bases match TRBD2. Germline V gene lookup returns CDR1 SEHNR and CDR2 FQNEAQ (reference sequence). This CDR3 spans 18 amino acids. With 4 bases clipped from V and 4 bases from J, the junction kept 13 bases outside the gene matches. The CDR3 protein is CASSSLGASGSRYNEQFF. The CDR3 region has the DNA TGTGCCAGCAGCTCCCTAGGGGCTAGCGGGAGTAGGTACAATGAGCAGTTCTTC.

The chain uses TRBV5-6 and TRBJ2-5; tentatively, D is TRBD1 (5 bases). The DNA end is more similar to TRBJ2-7, so the J call may be wrong. Germline V gene sequence: CDR1 SGHDT, CDR2 YYEEEE. CDR3 length equals 15 residues. CDR3 loop: CASSSQVKRIYEQYF. The DNA for the CDR3 is TGTGCCAGCAGCTCACAGGTCAAAAGAATCTACGAGCAGTACTTC.

V gene TRBV11-2 combines with J gene TRBJ1-1, with 9 bases that match TRBD1. V was pared by 1 base and J by 11 bases, with 17 bases of the junction left unmatched. Germline loops: CDR1 SGHAT, CDR2 FQNNGV. This CDR3 has 17 residues. The CDR3 DNA is TGTGCCAGCAGCTTAGGGACCTCAGACAGGGGGAGAGGGGGGGCTTTCTTT. It is translated as CASSLGTSDRGRGGAFF.

CDR3 bases: TGTGCCAGCAGTGACCCCGCTCTTCGGGCGCGGAAAGGGGGCGAGCAGTACTTC. Translating it yields CASSDPALRARKGGEQYF. The J gene is TRBJ2-7, the V gene TRBV27; D possibly corresponds to TRBD1 (6 bases). Trimming removed 5 bases at V and 6 bases at J, with 29 bases between. The V gene's germline CDR1 is MNHEY and CDR2 SMNVEV (reference sequence). The CDR3 is 18 residues long.

The chain links TRBV18 to TRBJ2-7; 8 positions agree with TRBD2. The V segment lost 2 bases and the J segment 3 bases; nucleotides outside the gene matches: 15. Germline CDR1 KGHSH, CDR2 LQKENI. This CDR3 is 18 amino acids long. This CDR3 is CASSPGSGTSRLDYEQYF. The CDR3 nucleotides are TGTGCCAGCTCACCAGGTAGCGGGACATCGAGGTTGGACTACGAGCAGTACTTC.

The chain employs TRBV18 and TRBJ1-1; 7 bases line up with TRBD1. The CDR3 is made up of 13 amino acids. J was trimmed by 5 bases and V by 2 bases; bases with no gene match: 2. Germline-derived CDR1 and CDR2 are KGHSH and LQKENI. CDR3 coding DNA: TGTGCCAGCTCACCAGCAGGGGGTACTGAAGCTTTCTTT. Amino acids: CASSPAGGTEAFF.

The CDR3 region is CASRLQGVDYGYTF. The CDR3 DNA is TGTGCCAGCAGACTCCAGGGGGTTGACTATGGCTACACCTTC. J is TRBJ1-2 and V is TRBV7-9, with TRBD1 matching 7 bases. CDR1 is SEHNR, CDR2 FQNEAQ, per germline (reference sequence). The CDR3 covers 14 residues. Unmatched junction bases numbered 7, after V lost 6 bases and J lost 3 bases.

The V gene is TRBV7-2, the J gene TRBJ1-6; D is unresolved. The CDR3 length is 12 residues. Trimming left V 6 bases short and J 6 bases short, with 6 bases between. Germline CDR1 is SGHTA and CDR2 is FQGNSA. CDR3 bases: TGTGCCAGCAGATATCCTAATTCACCCCTCCACTTT. Amino acid sequence: CASRYPNSPLHF.

The chain joins TRBV19 to TRBJ2-7; D is possibly TRBD2 (6 bases). V gave up 0 bases and J gave up 6 bases, with 21 bases separating them. Looked up from germline, CDR1 is LNHDA and CDR2 is SQIVND (reference sequence). This CDR3 spans 17 amino acids. The CDR3 protein is CASSIDHGGRSSGEQYF. Written as DNA, the CDR3 is TGTGCCAGTAGTATAGATCACGGAGGGAGAAGCTCAGGCGAGCAGTACTTC.

This chain links TRBV5-1 with TRBJ2-7, with 7 bases fitting TRBD1. The CDR3 length is 13 residues. The germline gives CDR1 SGHRS, CDR2 YFSETQ. The junction had 5 bases not matched to a gene; V was cut back by 2 bases and J by 6 bases. CDR3 nucleotides: TGCGCCAGCAGCTTTACAGGGGCTGGCGAGCAGTACTTC. It translates to CASSFTGAGEQYF.

J is TRBJ1-1 and V is TRBV9, with D hard to call. The CDR3 totals 15 residues. Germline CDR1 is SGDLS and CDR2 is YYNGEE. With 0 bases removed from V and 5 bases from J, the gap between germline ends came to 14 bases. DNA of the CDR3: TGTGCCAGCAGCGTAGGTCCTCGGGGAAGGACTGAAGCTTTCTTT. Protein sequence: CASSVGPRGRTEAFF.

The V gene is TRBV6-6, the J gene TRBJ2-3, with TRBD2 matching over 10 bases. The CDR3 sequence is 14 residues long. V shed 6 bases and J 3 bases; nucleotides not matched to a gene: 3. From germline, CDR1 is MNHNY and CDR2 SVGAGI (reference sequence). CDR3 protein: CASRKAGGTDTQYF. DNA of the CDR3: TGTGCCAGCAGGAAAGCGGGGGGGACAGATACGCAGTATTTT.

This clone was picked up a small number of times. The rearrangement links TRBV5-5 to TRBJ2-2; TRBD2 agrees at 12 bases. Losses at the gene ends were 4 bases for V and 0 bases for J; bases not matched to a gene: 4. Per the germline V gene, CDR1 is SGHKS and CDR2 is YYEKEE (reference sequence). This CDR3 has 17 amino acids. CDR3 nucleotide sequence: TGTGCCAGCAGCCCCGGGACTAGCGGGTCGAACACCGGGGAGCTGTTTTTT. It codes for CASSPGTSGSNTGELFF.

The chain has TRBV27 and TRBJ2-5; 8 bases are shared with TRBD2. From germline, CDR1 is MNHEY and CDR2 SMNVEV (reference sequence). J lost 5 bases, V lost 8 bases, and 13 bases had no gene match. The CDR3 loop spans 15 amino acids. CDR3 DNA: TGTGCCAGCGGCTTAGCGGGAACCCCCAGGGAGACCCAGTACTTC. Translation gives CASGLAGTPRETQYF.

The chain is built from TRBV15 and TRBJ1-4; D uncertain. Looked up from germline, CDR1 is LNHNV and CDR2 is YYDKDF (reference sequence). The length of the CDR3 is 15 residues. Trimming stripped 3 bases from V and 7 bases from J, with 15 bases between. DNA of the CDR3: TGTGCCACCAGCAGGGGTTCGGAGGGATCTGAAAAACTGTTTTTT. It codes for CATSRGSEGSEKLFF.

On this clone itself: At one boundary the junction diverges from the germline segment, which might be a read error. Other DNA sequences in this sample translate to the same CDR3. The rearrangement joins TRBV25-1 to TRBJ2-1; the D gene is possibly TRBD1 (6 bases). The CDR3 length is 14 residues. Germline CDR1 MGHDK, CDR2 SYGVNS. CDR3 in DNA: TGTGCCAGCAGTGATGGTGGGGGCCCCAATGAGCAATTCTTC. Translated: CASSDGGGPNEQFF. The full variable domain, completed using reference TRBV25-1 and TRBJ2-1, is EADIYQTPRYLVIGTGKKITLECSQTMGHDKMYWYQQDPGMELHLIHYSYGVNSTEKGDLSSESTVSRIRTEHFPLTLESARPSHTSQYLCASSDGGGPNEQFFGPGTRLTVL.

The chain has TRBV7-3 and TRBJ1-1; tentative D call: TRBD1 (5 bases). The CDR3 extends over 13 amino acids. Germline-derived CDR1 and CDR2 are SGHTA and FQGTGA. Trimming removed 6 bases at V and 0 bases at J, with 8 bases between. CDR3 residues: CASSAGVNTEAFF. The CDR3 nucleotides read TGTGCCAGCAGTGCGGGGGTGAACACTGAAGCTTTCTTT.